The 2 T cell receptor beta chains below were found in one sample sequenced in a study of T cells after yellow fever vaccination. TCRdb reprocessed the 5' RACE reads with MiXCR, giving one entry per CDR3 protein. The sample includes 400,000 or so distinct CDR3 sequences, about 6.2% of them seen just once. The input for sequencing was PBMCs, taken 5 days after the yellow fever booster vaccination. The receptors here all came from a man aged 25 to 40 who received the YFV17D yellow fever vaccine.

As to this clonotype: Lacking the conserved final phenylalanine or tryptophan, this CDR3 likely reflects a read error. V gene TRBV20-1 combines with J gene TRBJ2-1, with 10 bases lining up with TRBD1. This CDR3 contains 14 residues. After removal of 8 bases from V and 7 bases from J, the junction contained 11 bases not matched to a gene. Per the germline V gene, CDR1 is DFQATT and CDR2 is SNEGSKA (reference sequence). CDR3: CSTKSRDRGNEQFL. In nucleotides, the CDR3 is TGCAGTACCAAATCCCGGGACAGGGGTAATGAGCAGTTCCTC.

The J gene is TRBJ2-1, the V gene TRBV19; D might be TRBD2 (5 bases). Germline CDR1 LNHDA, CDR2 SQIVND (reference sequence). This CDR3 has 17 residues. V was clipped by 6 bases and J by 10 bases, with 28 bases between them. The CDR3 sequence is CASSPLPPLPGMGEQFF. The CDR3, as DNA: TGTGCCAGTAGCCCACTACCACCCCTGCCGGGAATGGGGGAGCAGTTCTTC.